The clone carrying this T cell receptor beta chain has only a few counts. Its cognate antigen is unknown. Trimming removed 8 bases from V and 1 base from J; junction bases left unmatched: 5. The CDR3 length is 14 residues. In germline, CDR1 is SNHLY, CDR2 FYNNEI. Using immunoSEQ multiplex PCR, the repertoire was profiled, and TCRdb retains in-frame clones only, with some absent. This repertoire shows roughly 140,000 clones, roughly 89% found once; its top ten account for around 3.4%. This sample is part of a study of cytomegalovirus exposure and HLA in healthy donors. Study conclusions and caveats: The authors enumerated around 150 TCR beta chains as linked to cytomegalovirus.

The rearrangement uses TRBV2 and TRBJ2-7; 10 bases agree with TRBD2. This receptor was obtained from a woman younger than 30 in good health and CMV-seropositive. The sequencing sample was made of PBMCs. CDR3 nucleotides: TGTGCCAGCCGTAGCGGGAGGCCGTCCTACGAGCAGTACTTC. As protein: CASRSGRPSYEQYF.